This entry describes one TCR beta chain. Antigen unknown. In the original processing: ImmunoSEQ output lacked quality scores and full-length reads, limiting matched filtering. Sequencing used immunoSEQ multiplex PCR; TCRdb keeps in-frame clones, though not all of them. V, J and clone size reflect that table, while D and trimming were determined from the DNA. The data show roughly 2 million clones, around 95% seen once. The sample belongs to a study of shared clonotypes between healthy human individuals. Study results and limitations: Clonotype sharing among the donors was expected to vary with sequencing depth.

It was into CD45RA+ naive and CD45RA-negative memory subsets that the CD4+ cells were split. V was trimmed by 4 bases and J by 3 bases, leaving 16 bases between them. The germline gives CDR1 SGHRS, CDR2 YFSETQ. CDR3 length: 16 residues. The source of this sequence is a man between 18 and 35 years old in good health. The chain links TRBV5-1 to TRBJ1-4; possible D gene TRBD1, 5 bases. The sequenced sample was naive CD4+ T cells sorted from blood. Indicated subset: CD45RA+ positively selected. The CDR3 loop is CASSSNGGTSNEKLFF. The CDR3 DNA sequence: TGCGCCAGCAGCAGTAACGGAGGGACGTCTAATGAAAAACTGTTTTTT.